This TCR beta chain came from a study of blood T cell repertoires in COVID-19. About the research overall: PBMCs, B-cell-depleted T cells, or T cells provided the cDNA or gDNA that made up the material.

Trimming cost V 0 bases and J 8 bases, with 6 bases left between them. CDR1 SGHDT and CDR2 YYEEEE come from the germline V gene. There are 13 residues in the CDR3. Per the original data handling: The assay estimated nucleated cells by amplifying reference gene primers. Method: immunoSEQ multiplex PCR; TCRdb's copy keeps in-frame clones and lacks some. That table furnishes V, J and clone size, whereas the DNA furnished D and trimming. The sample contains a few hundred thousand clones, approximately 82% of which appear only once. This clone was seen just once. The V call is TRBV5-6, the J call TRBJ1-6; D is undetermined. Source material: peripheral blood. The sequence was obtained from a human donor in a cohort sampled during active COVID-19. The CDR3 protein is CASSLAEDSPLHF. The CDR3 DNA reads as TGTGCCAGCAGCTTGGCCGAGGATTCACCCCTCCACTTT.